These 9 T cell receptor beta chains were sequenced from one sample in a study of shared clonotypes between healthy human individuals. Naive-designated CD8 cells lacked CD45RO, were positively enriched for CCR7, and omitted terminally differentiated effector memory CD45RA+ cells. Method: immunoSEQ multiplex PCR; TCRdb's copy keeps in-frame clones and lacks some. Of about 2.1 million clones in the sample, 93% were seen once. Sequencing was carried out using naive CD8+ T cells from PBMCs. The receptor source for this set is a man younger than 35 in good health. Some clones in this sample may be carry-over from other donors' samples.

The chain employs TRBV27 and TRBJ2-5; 11 bases are a match to TRBD2. The CDR3 runs 17 residues. The germline V gene encodes CDR1 MNHEY and CDR2 SMNVEV (reference sequence). V lost 6 bases, J lost 5 bases, and 14 bases stayed unmatched. CDR3: CASRRAGTSGGRETQYF. The CDR3 region has the DNA TGTGCCAGCAGGAGAGCCGGGACTAGCGGAGGGAGGGAGACCCAGTACTTC.

The chain couples TRBV27 to TRBJ1-1, with D perhaps TRBD1 (5 bases). CDR1 and CDR2 from the germline V gene are MNHEY and SMNVEV (reference sequence). Trimming stripped 2 bases from V and 3 bases from J, with 10 bases between. The CDR3 runs to 14 residues. The CDR3 region has the DNA TGTGCCAGCAGTTTACTCTTAGGGGACACTGAAGCTTTCTTT. It specifies CASSLLLGDTEAFF.

The chain couples TRBV9 to TRBJ1-4; 9 positions match TRBD1. J was trimmed by 9 bases and V by 4 bases; bases with no gene match: 10. The germline gives CDR1 SGDLS, CDR2 YYNGEE. The CDR3 has 15 residues. The DNA of the CDR3 is TGTGCCAGCAGCCCCGCCGGGACAGGGAACAAAAAACTGTTTTTT. Residues: CASSPAGTGNKKLFF. The full variable domain, in which reference TRBV9 and TRBJ1-4 provide the parts outside the CDR3, is DSGVTQTPKHLITATGQRVTLRCSPRSGDLSVYWYQQSLDQGLQFLIQYYNGEERAKGNILERFSAQQFPDLHSELNLSSLELGDSALYFCASSPAGTGNKKLFFGSGTQLSVL.

Concerning this clone itself: The same CDR3 arises from other DNA sequences in this sample as well. The chain is built from TRBV15 and TRBJ2-3; 13 nucleotides agree with TRBD2. The CDR3 consists of 15 residues. J gave up 4 bases and V 5 bases, and 3 bases lay outside the gene matches. CDR1 is LNHNV and CDR2 is YYDKDF in the germline V gene (reference sequence). DNA for the CDR3: TGTGCCACCAGCCCCGGACTAGCGGGAGCAGATACGCAGTATTTT. This translates into CATSPGLAGADTQYF.

The chain couples TRBV28 to TRBJ1-5, with unresolved D. This CDR3 has 15 amino acids. The V end lost 3 bases, the J end lost 3 bases, and 12 bases lay between the germline ends. The germline CDR1 and CDR2 sequences are MDHEN and SYDVKM. CDR3 nucleotides: TGTGCCAGCAGTTTTCCGGTCAGCCACAATCAGCCCCAGCATTTT. It translates to CASSFPVSHNQPQHF.

The chain employs TRBV10-3 and TRBJ2-7; 11 nucleotides align to TRBD2. J gave up 5 bases and V 3 bases, and 6 bases lay outside the gene matches. CDR1 is ENHRY and CDR2 is SYGVKD in the germline V gene. The CDR3 spans 15 residues. The CDR3 is CAISDFTSGSNEQYF. The DNA of the CDR3 is TGTGCCATCAGTGACTTTACTAGCGGGAGTAACGAGCAGTACTTC.

This chain joins TRBV27 and TRBJ1-3; TRBD1 agrees at 7 bases. This CDR3 contains 16 residues. Germline CDR1 MNHEY, CDR2 SMNVEV (reference sequence). V lost 0 bases and J lost 2; bases outside the gene matches: 4. The CDR3 sequence: CASSLSLTGTGNTIYF. CDR3 nucleotides: TGTGCCAGCAGTTTATCGTTGACAGGGACTGGAAACACCATATATTTT.

The sample holds a few counts of this clone. This chain joins TRBV4-1 and TRBJ1-3; no definite D call. This CDR3 has 13 residues. Germline V gene sequence: CDR1 MGHRA, CDR2 YSYEKL. The V and J ends lost 1 base and 8 bases respectively, with 9 bases between them. CDR3 loop: CASSQAFGDTIYF. CDR3 DNA: TGCGCCAGCAGCCAAGCGTTCGGGGACACCATATATTTT.

This chain links TRBV4-1 with TRBJ1-4, with D unclear. Trimming removed 0 bases from V and 8 bases from J, with 19 bases in between. The CDR3 length is 17 residues. Germline V gene lookup returns CDR1 MGHRA and CDR2 YSYEKL. The chain's CDR3 is CASSQEQGYHSAEKLFF. In nucleotides, the CDR3 is TGCGCCAGCAGCCAAGAACAAGGGTACCACTCCGCCGAAAAACTGTTTTTT.